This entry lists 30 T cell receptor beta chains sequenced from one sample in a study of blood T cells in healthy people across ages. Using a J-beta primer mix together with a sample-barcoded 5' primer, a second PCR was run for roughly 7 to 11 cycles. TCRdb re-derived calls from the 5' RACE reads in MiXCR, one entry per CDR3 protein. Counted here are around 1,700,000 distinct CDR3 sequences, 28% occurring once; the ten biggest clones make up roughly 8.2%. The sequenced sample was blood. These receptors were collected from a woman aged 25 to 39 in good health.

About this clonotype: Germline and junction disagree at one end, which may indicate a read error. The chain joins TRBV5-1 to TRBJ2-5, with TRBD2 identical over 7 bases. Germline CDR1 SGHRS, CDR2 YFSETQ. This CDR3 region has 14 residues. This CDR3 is CASSLTGGLEIQYF. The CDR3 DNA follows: TGCGCCAGCAGCTTGACGGGAGGACTAGAGATCCAGTACTTC.

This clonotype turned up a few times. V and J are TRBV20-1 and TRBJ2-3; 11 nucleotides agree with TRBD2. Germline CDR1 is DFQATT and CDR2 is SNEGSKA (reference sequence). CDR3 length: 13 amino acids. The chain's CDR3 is CRATSGGEDTQYF. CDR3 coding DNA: TGCAGGGCAACTAGCGGGGGCGAAGATACGCAGTATTTT.

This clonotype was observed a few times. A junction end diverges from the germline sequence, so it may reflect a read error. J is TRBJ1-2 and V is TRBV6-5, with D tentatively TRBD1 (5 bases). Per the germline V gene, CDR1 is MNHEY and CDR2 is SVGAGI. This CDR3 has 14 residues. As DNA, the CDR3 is TGTGCCAGCAGTCGGGGGGTTTCTGACTATGGCCACACCTTC. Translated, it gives CASSRGVSDYGHTF.

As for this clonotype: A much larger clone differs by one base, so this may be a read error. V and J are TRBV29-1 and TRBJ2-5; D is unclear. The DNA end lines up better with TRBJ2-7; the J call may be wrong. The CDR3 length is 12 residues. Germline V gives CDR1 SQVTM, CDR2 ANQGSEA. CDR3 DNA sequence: TGCAGCGTTGTGACCGCTTCCTGCGAGCAGTACTTC. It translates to CSVVTASCEQYF.

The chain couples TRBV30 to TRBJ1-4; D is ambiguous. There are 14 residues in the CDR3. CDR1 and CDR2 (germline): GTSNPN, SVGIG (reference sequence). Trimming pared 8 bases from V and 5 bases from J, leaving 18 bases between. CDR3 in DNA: TGTGCCGCACATTCGGAGAGGCGGAATGAAAAACTGTTTTTT. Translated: CAAHSERRNEKLFF.

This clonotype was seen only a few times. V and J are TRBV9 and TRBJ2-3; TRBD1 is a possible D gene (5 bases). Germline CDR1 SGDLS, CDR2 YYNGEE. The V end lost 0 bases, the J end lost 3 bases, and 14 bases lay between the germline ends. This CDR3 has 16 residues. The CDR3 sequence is CASSVEAGQGTDTQYF. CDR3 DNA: TGTGCCAGCAGCGTAGAAGCAGGCCAGGGAACAGATACGCAGTATTTT. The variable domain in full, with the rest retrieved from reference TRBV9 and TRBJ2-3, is DSGVTQTPKHLITATGQRVTLRCSPRSGDLSVYWYQQSLDQGLQFLIQYYNGEERAKGNILERFSAQQFPDLHSELNLSSLELGDSALYFCASSVEAGQGTDTQYFGPGTRLTVL.

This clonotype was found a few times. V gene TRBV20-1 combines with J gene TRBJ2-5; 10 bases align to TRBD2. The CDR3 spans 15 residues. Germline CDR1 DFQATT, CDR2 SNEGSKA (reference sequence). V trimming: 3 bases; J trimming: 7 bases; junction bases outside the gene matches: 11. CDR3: CSASLLAGVRGTQYF. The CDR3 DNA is TGCAGTGCTAGTCTCCTAGCGGGAGTCAGGGGGACCCAGTACTTC.

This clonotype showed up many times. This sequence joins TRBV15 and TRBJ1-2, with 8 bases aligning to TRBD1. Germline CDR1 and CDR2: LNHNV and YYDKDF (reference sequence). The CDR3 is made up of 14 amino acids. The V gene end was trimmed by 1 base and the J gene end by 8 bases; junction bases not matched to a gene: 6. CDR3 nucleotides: TGTGCCACCAGCAGAGGACAGGGACAGGAGGGCTACACCTTC. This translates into CATSRGQGQEGYTF.

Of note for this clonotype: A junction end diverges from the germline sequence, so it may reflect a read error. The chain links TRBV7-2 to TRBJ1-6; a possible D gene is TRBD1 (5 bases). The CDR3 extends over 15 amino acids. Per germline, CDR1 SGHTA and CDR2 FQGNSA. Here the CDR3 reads CASRRDYSHNSPLHF. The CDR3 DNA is TGTGCCAGCAGGAGGGACTACTCCCATAATTCACCCCTCCACTTT.

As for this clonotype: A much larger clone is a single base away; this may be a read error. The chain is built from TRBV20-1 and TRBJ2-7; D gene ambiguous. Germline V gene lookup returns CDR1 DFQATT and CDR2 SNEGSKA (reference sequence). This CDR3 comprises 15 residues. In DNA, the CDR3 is TGCGGTGCCCCTCGGGCGGCAGGTGTCTCCTACGAGCAGTACTTC. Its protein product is CGAPRAAGVSYEQYF.

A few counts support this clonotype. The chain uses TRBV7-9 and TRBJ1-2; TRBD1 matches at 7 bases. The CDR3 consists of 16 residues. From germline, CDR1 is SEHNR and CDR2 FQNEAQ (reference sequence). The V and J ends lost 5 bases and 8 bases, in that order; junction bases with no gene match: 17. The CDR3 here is CASSIGQAVAPDGYTF. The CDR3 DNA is TGTGCCAGCAGCATCGGACAGGCCGTCGCCCCCGACGGCTACACCTTC. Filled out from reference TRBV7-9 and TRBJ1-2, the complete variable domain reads DTGVSQNPRHKITKRGQNVTFRCDPISEHNRLYWYRQTLGQGPEFLTYFQNEAQLEKSRLLSDRFSAERPKGSFSTLEIQRTEQGDSAMYLCASSIGQAVAPDGYTFGSGTRLTVV.

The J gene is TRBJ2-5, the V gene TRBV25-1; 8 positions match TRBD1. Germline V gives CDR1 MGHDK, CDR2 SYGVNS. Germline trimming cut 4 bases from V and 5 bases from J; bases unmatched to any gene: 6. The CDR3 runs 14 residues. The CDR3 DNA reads TGTGCCAGCAGTGGCGTTTACAGGGGGGAGACCCAGTACTTC. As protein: CASSGVYRGETQYF.

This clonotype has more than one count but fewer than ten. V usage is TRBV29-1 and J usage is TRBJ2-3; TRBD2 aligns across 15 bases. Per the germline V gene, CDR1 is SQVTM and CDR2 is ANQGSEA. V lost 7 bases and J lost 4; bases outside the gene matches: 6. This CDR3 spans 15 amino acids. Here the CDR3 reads CSGSGTSGRPDTQYF. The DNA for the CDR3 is TGCAGCGGTTCCGGGACTAGCGGGAGGCCAGATACGCAGTATTTT.

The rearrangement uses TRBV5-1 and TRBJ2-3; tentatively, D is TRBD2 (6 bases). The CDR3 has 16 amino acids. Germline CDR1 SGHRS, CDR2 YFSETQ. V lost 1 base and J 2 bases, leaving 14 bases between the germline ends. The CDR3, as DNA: TGCGCCAGCAGCTTGTTTGGCGGGAAGTCCACAGATACGCAGTATTTT. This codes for CASSLFGGKSTDTQYF. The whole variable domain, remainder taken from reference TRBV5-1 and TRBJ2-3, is KAGVTQTPRYLIKTRGQQVTLSCSPISGHRSVSWYQQTPGQGLQFLFEYFSETQRNKGNFPGRFSGRQFSNSRSEMNVSTLELGDSALYLCASSLFGGKSTDTQYFGPGTRLTVL.

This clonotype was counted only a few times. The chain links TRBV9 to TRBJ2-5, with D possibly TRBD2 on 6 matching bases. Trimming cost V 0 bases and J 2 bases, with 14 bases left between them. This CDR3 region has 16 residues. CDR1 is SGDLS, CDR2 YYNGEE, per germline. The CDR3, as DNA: TGTGCCAGCAGCGTAGGGGGCGGGACCTCACAAGAGACCCAGTACTTC. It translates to CASSVGGGTSQETQYF.

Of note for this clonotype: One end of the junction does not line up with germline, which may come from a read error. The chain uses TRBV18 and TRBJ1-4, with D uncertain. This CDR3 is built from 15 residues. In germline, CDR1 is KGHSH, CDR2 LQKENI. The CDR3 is CASSSNPGTNENLFF. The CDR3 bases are TGTGCCAGCTCCTCCAACCCAGGCACTAATGAAAACCTGTTTTTT.

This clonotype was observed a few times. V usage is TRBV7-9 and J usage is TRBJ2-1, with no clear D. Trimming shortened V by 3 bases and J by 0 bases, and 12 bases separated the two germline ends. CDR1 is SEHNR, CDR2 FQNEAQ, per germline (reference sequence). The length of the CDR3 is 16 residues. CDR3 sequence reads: CASSFFATVSYNEQFF. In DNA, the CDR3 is TGTGCCAGCAGCTTCTTCGCGACTGTCTCCTACAATGAGCAGTTCTTC. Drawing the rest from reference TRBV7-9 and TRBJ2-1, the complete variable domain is DTGVSQNPRHKITKRGQNVTFRCDPISEHNRLYWYRQTLGQGPEFLTYFQNEAQLEKSRLLSDRFSAERPKGSFSTLEIQRTEQGDSAMYLCASSFFATVSYNEQFFGPGTRLTVL.

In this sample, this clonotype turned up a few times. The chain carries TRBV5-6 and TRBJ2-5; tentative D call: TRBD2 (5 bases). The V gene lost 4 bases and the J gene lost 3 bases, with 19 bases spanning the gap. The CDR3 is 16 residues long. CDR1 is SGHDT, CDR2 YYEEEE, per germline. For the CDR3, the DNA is TGTGCCAGCAGCCCGCTCTTCTTAGCGTTTAAAGAGACCCAGTACTTC. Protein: CASSPLFLAFKETQYF.

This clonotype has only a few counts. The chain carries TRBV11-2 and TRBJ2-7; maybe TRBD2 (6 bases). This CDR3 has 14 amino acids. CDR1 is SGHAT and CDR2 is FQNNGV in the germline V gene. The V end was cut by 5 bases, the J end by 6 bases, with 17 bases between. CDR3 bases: TGTGCCAGCAGCCCACCCGACCCGGGGGTCGAGCAGTACTTC. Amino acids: CASSPPDPGVEQYF.

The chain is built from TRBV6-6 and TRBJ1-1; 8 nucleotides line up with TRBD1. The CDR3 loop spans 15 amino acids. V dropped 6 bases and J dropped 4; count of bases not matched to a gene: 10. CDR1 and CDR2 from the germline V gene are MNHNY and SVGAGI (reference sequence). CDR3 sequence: CASSRRTGLGTEAFF. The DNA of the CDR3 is TGTGCCAGCAGCCGAAGGACAGGGCTTGGCACTGAAGCTTTCTTT.

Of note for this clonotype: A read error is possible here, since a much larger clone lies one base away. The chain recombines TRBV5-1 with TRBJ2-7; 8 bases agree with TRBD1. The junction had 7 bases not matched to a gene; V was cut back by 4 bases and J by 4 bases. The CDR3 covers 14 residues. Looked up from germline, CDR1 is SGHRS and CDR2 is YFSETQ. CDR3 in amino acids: CASSRRTGIYEQYF. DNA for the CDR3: TGCGCCAGCAGCCGCCGGACAGGGATTTACGAGCAGTACTTC.

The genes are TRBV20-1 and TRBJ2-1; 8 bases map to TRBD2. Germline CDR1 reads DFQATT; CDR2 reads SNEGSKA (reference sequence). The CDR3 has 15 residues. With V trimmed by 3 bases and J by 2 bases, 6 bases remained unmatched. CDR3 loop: CSASLREGTYNEQFF. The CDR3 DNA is TGCAGTGCTAGCCTCCGGGAGGGCACCTACAATGAGCAGTTCTTC.

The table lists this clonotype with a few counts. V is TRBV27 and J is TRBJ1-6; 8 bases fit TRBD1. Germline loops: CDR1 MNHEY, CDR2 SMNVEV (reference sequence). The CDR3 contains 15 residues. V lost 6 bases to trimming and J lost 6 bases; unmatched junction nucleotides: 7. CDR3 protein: CASSRQGPINSPLHF. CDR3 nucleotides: TGTGCCAGCAGCCGACAGGGGCCTATTAATTCACCCCTCCACTTT.

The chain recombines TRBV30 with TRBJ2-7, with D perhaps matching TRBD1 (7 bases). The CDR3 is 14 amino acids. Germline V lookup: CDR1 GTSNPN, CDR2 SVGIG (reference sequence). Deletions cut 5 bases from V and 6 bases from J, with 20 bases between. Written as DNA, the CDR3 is TGTGCCTGGGAAGGGTGGCAGGGGGGTGGCGAGCAGTACTTC. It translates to CAWEGWQGGGEQYF.

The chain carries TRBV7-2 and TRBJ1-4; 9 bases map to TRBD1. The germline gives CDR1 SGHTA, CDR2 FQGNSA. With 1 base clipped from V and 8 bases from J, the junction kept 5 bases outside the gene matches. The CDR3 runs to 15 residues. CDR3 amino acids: CASSLGDRGWEKLFF. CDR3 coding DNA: TGTGCCAGCAGCTTAGGCGACAGGGGGTGGGAAAAACTGTTTTTT.

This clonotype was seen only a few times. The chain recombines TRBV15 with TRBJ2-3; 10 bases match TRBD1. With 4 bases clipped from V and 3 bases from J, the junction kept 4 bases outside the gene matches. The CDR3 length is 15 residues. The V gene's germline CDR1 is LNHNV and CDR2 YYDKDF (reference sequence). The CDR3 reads CATSMPGQGTDTQYF. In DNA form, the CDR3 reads TGTGCCACCAGCATGCCGGGACAGGGGACAGATACGCAGTATTTT. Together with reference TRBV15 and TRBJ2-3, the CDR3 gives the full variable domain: DAMVIQNPRYQVTQFGKPVTLSCSQTLNHNVMYWYQQKSSQAPKLLFHYYDKDFNNEADTPDNFQSRRPNTSFCFLDIRSPGLGDTAMYLCATSMPGQGTDTQYFGPGTRLTVL.

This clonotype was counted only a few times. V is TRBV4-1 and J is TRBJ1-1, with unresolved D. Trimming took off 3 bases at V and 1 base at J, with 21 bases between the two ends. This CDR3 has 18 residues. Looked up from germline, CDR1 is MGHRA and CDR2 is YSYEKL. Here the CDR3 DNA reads TGCGCCAGCAGCCACCCCTTAAGCCAGGAAGGGAAGAACACTGAAGCTTTCTTT. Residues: CASSHPLSQEGKNTEAFF.

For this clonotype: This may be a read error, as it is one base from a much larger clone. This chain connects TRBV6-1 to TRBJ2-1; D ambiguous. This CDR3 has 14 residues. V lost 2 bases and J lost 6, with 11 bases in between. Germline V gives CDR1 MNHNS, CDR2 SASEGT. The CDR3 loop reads CASSELGDANEQFF. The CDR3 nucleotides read TGTGCCAGCAGTGAACTTGGGGATGCCAATGAGCAGTTCTTC.

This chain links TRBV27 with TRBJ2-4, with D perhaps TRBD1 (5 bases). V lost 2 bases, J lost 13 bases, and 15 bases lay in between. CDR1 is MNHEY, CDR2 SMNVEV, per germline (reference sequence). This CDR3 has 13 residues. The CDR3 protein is CASSLAGPYGQYF. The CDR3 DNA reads TGTGCCAGCAGTTTAGCAGGGCCCTACGGGCAGTACTTC.

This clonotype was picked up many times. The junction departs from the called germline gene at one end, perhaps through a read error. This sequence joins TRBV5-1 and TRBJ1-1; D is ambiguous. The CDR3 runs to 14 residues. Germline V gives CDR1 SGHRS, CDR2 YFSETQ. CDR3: CASSLEVMNTEAFF. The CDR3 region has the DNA TGTGCCAGCAGTTTAGAGGTCATGAACACTGAAGCTTTCTTT.